This record concerns one T cell receptor beta chain sequence. The V end was cut by 1 base, the J end by 8 bases, with 14 bases between. Germline V gives CDR1 SGHVS, CDR2 FQNEAQ. CDR3 length equals 15 residues. The sample belongs to a study of blood T cell repertoires in COVID-19. Original methodology: Reference gene primer amplification gave estimated nucleated cell counts. Only in-frame clones appear in the TCRdb table, and some are missing; sequencing was by immunoSEQ multiplex PCR. The V and J calls and clone size come from that table; D and trimming were worked out from the DNA. Among roughly 250,000 clones listed, approximately 91% were seen once. Participants were aged roughly 18 to 89 years, lived in around 22 US areas, and enrolled virtually. Participants reported their clinical history, and cohort assignment relied on those reports.

The genes are TRBV7-8 and TRBJ1-4; maybe TRBD1 (5 bases). The sequenced sample was PBMCs or T cells enriched from blood (not recorded which). This TCR was sampled from a woman in her thirties or forties with acute COVID-19. CDR3 nucleotide sequence: TGTGCCAGCAGCTTAGAGGGGCGCCCTTGGGAAAAACTGTTTTTT. Translating it yields CASSLEGRPWEKLFF. Combining the CDR3 with reference TRBV7-8 and TRBJ1-4 gives the whole variable domain GAGVSQSPRYKVAKRGQDVALRCDPISGHVSLFWYQQALGQGPEFLTYFQNEAQLDKSGLPSDRFFAERPEGSVSTLKIQRTQQEDSAVYLCASSLEGRPWEKLFFGSGTQLSVL.